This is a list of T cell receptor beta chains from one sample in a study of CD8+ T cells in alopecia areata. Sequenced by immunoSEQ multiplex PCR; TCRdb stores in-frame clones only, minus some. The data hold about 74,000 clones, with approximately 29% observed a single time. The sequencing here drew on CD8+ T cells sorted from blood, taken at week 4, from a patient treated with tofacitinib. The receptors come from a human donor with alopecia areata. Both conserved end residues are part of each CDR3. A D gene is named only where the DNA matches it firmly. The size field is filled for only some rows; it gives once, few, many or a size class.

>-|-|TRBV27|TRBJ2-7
TGTGCCAGCCGCGGGGCTAGGTACGAGCAGTACTTC
CASRGARYEQYF
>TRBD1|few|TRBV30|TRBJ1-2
TGTGCCTGGAGCGTAGGGGACAGGGTCGATGGCTACACCTTC
CAWSVGDRVDGYTF
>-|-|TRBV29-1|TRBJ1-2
TGCAGCGTCCGTAGTCCGGGGCAAAACTATGGCTACACCTTC
CSVRSPGQNYGYTF
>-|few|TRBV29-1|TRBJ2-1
TGCAGCGTTCAGGGTGTCTCCTACAATGAGCAGTTCTTC
CSVQGVSYNEQFF
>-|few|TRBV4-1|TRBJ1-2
TGCGCCAGCAGCCAAGAGAGACGGAACTATGGCTACACCTTC
CASSQERRNYGYTF
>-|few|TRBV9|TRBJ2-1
TGTGCCAGCAGTTCCCCTCCCTACAATGAGCAGTTCTTC
CASSSPPYNEQFF
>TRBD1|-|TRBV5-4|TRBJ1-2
TGTGCCAGCAGCTTGGGACAGGGGGATGGCGGCTACACCTTC
CASSLGQGDGGYTF
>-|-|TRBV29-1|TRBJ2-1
TGCAGCGTTGACACTTTTGACAATGAGCAGTTCTTC
CSVDTFDNEQFF
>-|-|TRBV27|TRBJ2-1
TGTGCCAGCAGTTTACCTGGCCACAAGGGTACGGGAGACAATGAGCAGTTCTTC
CASSLPGHKGTGDNEQFF
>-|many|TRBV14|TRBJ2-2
TGTGCCAGCAGCCATTACATGGATGGCGGGGAGCTGTTTTTT
CASSHYMDGGELFF
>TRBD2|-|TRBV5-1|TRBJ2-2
TGCGCCAGCAGCTGGACTAGCGGGATCTCGACCGGGGAGCTGTTTTTT
CASSWTSGISTGELFF
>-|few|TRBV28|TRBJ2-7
TGTGCCAGCAGTGCGAACGGCGAGCAGTACTTC
CASSANGEQYF
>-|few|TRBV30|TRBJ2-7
TGTGCCTGGAGTAGAAGCGTCAGCTCCTACGAGCAGTACTTC
CAWSRSVSSYEQYF
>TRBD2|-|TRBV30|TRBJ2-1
TGTGCTTGGACTAGCGGGAGCGGTTGGGCGTGGAATGAGCAGTTCTTC
CAWTSGSGWAWNEQFF
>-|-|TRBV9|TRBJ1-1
TGTGCCAGCAGCGTTGGTTGGGGGGTGAACACTGAAGCTTTCTTT
CASSVGWGVNTEAFF
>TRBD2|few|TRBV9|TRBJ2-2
TGTGCCAGCAGCGTAGTAGGGACTAGTTATACCGGGGAGCTGTTTTTT
CASSVVGTSYTGELFF
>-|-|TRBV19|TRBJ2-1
TGTGCCAGTAGTATGGGGTGGACACAATACAATGAGCAGTTCTTC
CASSMGWTQYNEQFF
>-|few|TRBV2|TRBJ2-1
TGTGCCAGCAGTGTAATCACATACAATGAGCAGTTCTTC
CASSVITYNEQFF
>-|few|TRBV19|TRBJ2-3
TGTGCCAGTAGTGATCCGGGGACGTCCACAGATACGCAGTATTTT
CASSDPGTSTDTQYF
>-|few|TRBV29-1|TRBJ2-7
TGCAGCGTCCCGGGGGCTTCTGGGGAGCAGTACTTC
CSVPGASGEQYF
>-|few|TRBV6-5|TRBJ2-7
TGTGCCAGCAGTCTACGGGGATCCGGCCACGAGCAGTACTTC
CASSLRGSGHEQYF
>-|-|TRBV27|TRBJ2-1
TGTGCCAGCAGTTTGAGTCTCTACAATGAGCAGTTCTTC
CASSLSLYNEQFF
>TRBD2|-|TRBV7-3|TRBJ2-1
TGTGCCAGCAGCTTAGGGACTAGCGGCTACAATGAGCAGTTCTTC
CASSLGTSGYNEQFF